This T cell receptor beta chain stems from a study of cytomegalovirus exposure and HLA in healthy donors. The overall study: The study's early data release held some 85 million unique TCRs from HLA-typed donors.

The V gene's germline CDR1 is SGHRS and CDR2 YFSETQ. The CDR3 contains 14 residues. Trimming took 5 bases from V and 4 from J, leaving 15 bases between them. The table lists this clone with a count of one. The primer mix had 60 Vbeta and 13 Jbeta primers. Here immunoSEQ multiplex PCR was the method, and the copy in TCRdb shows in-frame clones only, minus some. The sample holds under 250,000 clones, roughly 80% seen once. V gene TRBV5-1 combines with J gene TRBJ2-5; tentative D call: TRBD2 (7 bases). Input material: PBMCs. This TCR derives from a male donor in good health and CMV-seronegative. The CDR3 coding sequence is TGCGCCAGCAGTAGGGACGGGGGGCTAGAGACCCAGTACTTC. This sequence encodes CASSRDGGLETQYF.